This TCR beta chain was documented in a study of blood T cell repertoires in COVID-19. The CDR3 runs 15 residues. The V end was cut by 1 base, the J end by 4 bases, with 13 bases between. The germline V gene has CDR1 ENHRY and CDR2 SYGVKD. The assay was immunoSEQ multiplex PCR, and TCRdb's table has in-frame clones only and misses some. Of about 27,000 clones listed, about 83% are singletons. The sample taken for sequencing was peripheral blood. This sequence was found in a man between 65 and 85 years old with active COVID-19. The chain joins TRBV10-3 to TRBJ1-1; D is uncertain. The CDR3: CAISELGGRGTEAFF. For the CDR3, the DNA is TGTGCCATCAGTGAGTTAGGCGGGAGAGGCACTGAAGCTTTCTTT.